Listed below are T cell receptor beta chains from one sample, sequenced in a study of cytomegalovirus exposure and HLA in healthy donors. Produced via immunoSEQ multiplex PCR; TCRdb's table is partial and in-frame only. The profile shows fewer than 200,000 clones, around 87% of them singletons. The specimen sequenced was PBMCs. All receptors come from a boy under 10 years old in good health and CMV-seronegative. Both conserved end residues are part of each CDR3. D genes are given only for firm matches. Clone size appears in some rows only: once, few, many, or a class for an expanded clone.

D gene: TRBD1; J gene: TRBJ2-1; clone size: NA; V gene: TRBV10-2; CDR3 DNA: TGCGCCAGCATCCGGGACAGAAATGGGAATGAGCAGTTCTTC; CDR3 protein: CASIRDRNGNEQFF
D gene: NA; J gene: TRBJ2-7; clone size: once; V gene: TRBV28; CDR3 DNA: TGTGCCAGCAGCGGGTTTTCTGGAACAGGCCCCTACGAGCAGTACTTC; CDR3 protein: CASSGFSGTGPYEQYF
D gene: NA; J gene: TRBJ2-1; clone size: NA; V gene: TRBV7-8; CDR3 DNA: TGTGCCAGCAGGTCGGAGAATGAGCAGTTCTTC; CDR3 protein: CASRSENEQFF
D gene: TRBD2; J gene: TRBJ2-3; clone size: NA; V gene: TRBV19; CDR3 DNA: TGTGCCAGTAGTATAAGGCTAGCGGGGGGTGGAGATACGCAGTATTTT; CDR3 protein: CASSIRLAGGGDTQYF
D gene: NA; J gene: TRBJ1-1; clone size: few; V gene: TRBV27; CDR3 DNA: TGTGCCAGCAGTTTCGTCCGGAGTTACACTGAAGCTTTCTTT; CDR3 protein: CASSFVRSYTEAFF
D gene: TRBD2; J gene: TRBJ2-1; clone size: once; V gene: TRBV7-9; CDR3 DNA: TGTTCCAGCAGCCTTAGCGGGGGCGTTAATGAGCAGTTCTTC; CDR3 protein: CSSSLSGGVNEQFF
D gene: NA; J gene: TRBJ1-5; clone size: NA; V gene: TRBV10-2; CDR3 DNA: TGCGCCAGCAGTGAACCGGGGGGTCAGCCCCAGCATTTT; CDR3 protein: CASSEPGGQPQHF
D gene: TRBD2; J gene: TRBJ2-5; clone size: NA; V gene: TRBV30; CDR3 DNA: TGTGCCTGGACTAGCGGGGGGCGGGGGACCCAGTACTTC; CDR3 protein: CAWTSGGRGTQYF
D gene: TRBD1; J gene: TRBJ1-1; clone size: NA; V gene: TRBV28; CDR3 DNA: TGTGCCAGCAGTTTACATGCAGGGGGATCCCCTGAAGCTTTCTTT; CDR3 protein: CASSLHAGGSPEAFF
D gene: NA; J gene: TRBJ1-4; clone size: NA; V gene: TRBV5-1; CDR3 DNA: TGCGCCAGCAGCTTTCCCTTGGGAGGAACTAATGAAAAACTGTTTTTT; CDR3 protein: CASSFPLGGTNEKLFF
D gene: TRBD1; J gene: TRBJ2-7; clone size: NA; V gene: TRBV7-7; CDR3 DNA: TGTGCCAGCAGCGGGGACAGGTCCTACGAGCAGTACTTC; CDR3 protein: CASSGDRSYEQYF
D gene: NA; J gene: TRBJ1-1; clone size: NA; V gene: TRBV18; CDR3 DNA: TGTGCCAGCTCACCACCGGGTCTATTTGGGGCTAACACTGAAGCTTTCTTT; CDR3 protein: CASSPPGLFGANTEAFF
D gene: TRBD1; J gene: TRBJ1-5; clone size: NA; V gene: TRBV2; CDR3 DNA: TGTGCCAGCAGTGGGGCAGGGGGCGGCAATCAGCCCCAGCATTTT; CDR3 protein: CASSGAGGGNQPQHF
D gene: NA; J gene: TRBJ2-7; clone size: NA; V gene: TRBV5-8; CDR3 DNA: TGTGCCAGCAGCTTGGATAGGAGGAGCTCCTACGAGCAGTACTTC; CDR3 protein: CASSLDRRSSYEQYF
D gene: TRBD1; J gene: TRBJ1-2; clone size: NA; V gene: TRBV5-1; CDR3 DNA: TGCGCCAGCAGCTCTGGAGGGGGACAGGGGGGCCCTTCATGGGGCTACACCTTC; CDR3 protein: CASSSGGGQGGPSWGYTF
D gene: NA; J gene: TRBJ1-2; clone size: NA; V gene: TRBV6-5; CDR3 DNA: TGTGCCAGCAGTGCTCCGGGACACTTCTGGGGCTACACCTTC; CDR3 protein: CASSAPGHFWGYTF
D gene: NA; J gene: TRBJ2-7; clone size: NA; V gene: TRBV6-5; CDR3 DNA: TGTGCCAGCTTGCAGACAGGCCCGAAATCCTACGAGCAGTACTTC; CDR3 protein: CASLQTGPKSYEQYF
D gene: NA; J gene: TRBJ2-3; clone size: NA; V gene: TRBV5-1; CDR3 DNA: TGCGCCAGCAGGATGGTAGGGGGGGGCACAGATACGCAGTATTTT; CDR3 protein: CASRMVGGGTDTQYF
D gene: NA; J gene: TRBJ2-2; clone size: NA; V gene: TRBV28; CDR3 DNA: TGTGCCAGCAGTTCCCCCCCGGGAGAGAACACCGGGGAGCTGTTTTTT; CDR3 protein: CASSSPPGENTGELFF
D gene: NA; J gene: TRBJ1-2; clone size: NA; V gene: TRBV5-5; CDR3 DNA: TGTGCCAGCAGCAGAGCAGGGGACCTCTATGGCTACACCTTC; CDR3 protein: CASSRAGDLYGYTF
D gene: TRBD1; J gene: TRBJ2-5; clone size: NA; V gene: TRBV11-2; CDR3 DNA: TGTGCCAGCAGCCCCGACGGGACAGGGTCGGAGACCCAGTACTTC; CDR3 protein: CASSPDGTGSETQYF
D gene: TRBD2; J gene: TRBJ2-7; clone size: NA; V gene: TRBV7-2; CDR3 DNA: TGTGCCAGCAGCTCCCATAGCGGGACATCCTACGAGCAGTACTTC; CDR3 protein: CASSSHSGTSYEQYF
D gene: NA; J gene: TRBJ2-1; clone size: NA; V gene: TRBV16; CDR3 DNA: TGTGCCAGCAGCCAATCGAGGCATGAGCAGTTCTTC; CDR3 protein: CASSQSRHEQFF
D gene: NA; J gene: TRBJ2-3; clone size: NA; V gene: TRBV9; CDR3 DNA: TGTGCCAGCAGCGTCTTCCCGGGAGCAGATACGCAGTATTTT; CDR3 protein: CASSVFPGADTQYF
D gene: NA; J gene: TRBJ2-3; clone size: NA; V gene: TRBV11-3; CDR3 DNA: TGTGCCAGCAGCTTGAGGGGGGGTGTAGATACGCAGTATTTT; CDR3 protein: CASSLRGGVDTQYF
D gene: NA; J gene: TRBJ2-7; clone size: NA; V gene: TRBV7-9; CDR3 DNA: TGTGCCAGCAGCTTAGAAACCGAGTTCTACGAGCAGTACTTC; CDR3 protein: CASSLETEFYEQYF
D gene: TRBD2; J gene: TRBJ2-5; clone size: NA; V gene: TRBV7-3; CDR3 DNA: TGTGCCAGCAGCTCGACTAGCGGGAGGTTCGAGACCCAGTACTTC; CDR3 protein: CASSSTSGRFETQYF